These 7 T cell receptor beta chains share one sample of origin, sequenced in a study of cytotoxic CD8 clonotypes in ibrutinib-treated CLL. TCRdb's copy holds only in-frame clones and misses some; the assay was immunoSEQ multiplex PCR. The sample lists about 15,000 clones, roughly 69% seen once, with 9.5% to 15% in the top ten. Sample: PBMCs, taken before ibrutinib treatment. The receptor set was obtained from a human donor with chronic lymphocytic leukemia.

The V call is TRBV28, the J call TRBJ2-6; D uncertain. The CDR3 has 14 residues. Per the germline V gene, CDR1 is MDHEN and CDR2 is SYDVKM. V lost 6 bases and J 0 bases, leaving 6 bases between the germline ends. The CDR3 sequence is CASSWFSGANVLTF. The DNA of the CDR3 is TGTGCCAGCAGCTGGTTCTCTGGGGCCAACGTCCTGACTTTC.

The gene calls are TRBV7-9 and TRBJ2-7, with TRBD2 matching over 9 bases. CDR3 length: 14 residues. V shed 5 bases, J shed 5 bases, and the junction held 7 bases outside the gene matches. Germline CDR1 reads SEHNR; CDR2 reads FQNEAQ (reference sequence). The CDR3 nucleotides are TGTGCCAGCAGCCACGTAGCGGGGGTCAACGAGCAGTACTTC. It encodes CASSHVAGVNEQYF.

About this clone: This may be a read error, as it is one base from a much larger clone. Given the absence of the conserved phenylalanine or tryptophan at the CDR3 end, a read error is likely. V usage is TRBV18 and J usage is TRBJ1-2; 8 bases line up with TRBD1. The CDR3 covers 16 residues. V lost 2 bases to trimming and J lost 6 bases; unmatched junction nucleotides: 11. Germline lookup yields CDR1 KGHSH and CDR2 LQKENI. CDR3 region: CASSPNTGQGADGYTL. CDR3 in DNA: TGTGCCAGCTCACCAAATACAGGGCAGGGGGCGGATGGCTACACCCTC.

This chain uses TRBV7-8 with TRBJ2-2, with 7 bases matching TRBD1. V lost 5 bases to trimming and J lost 5 bases; unmatched junction nucleotides: 2. The V gene's germline CDR1 is SGHVS and CDR2 FQNEAQ. The length of the CDR3 is 13 residues. CDR3 DNA sequence: TGTGCCAGCAGCCTACAGGGGACCGGGGAGCTGTTTTTT. This sequence encodes CASSLQGTGELFF.

In nucleotides, the CDR3 is TGTGCCAGCAGTTTAGTGGGAGTGGCCCGCAATGAGCAGTTCTTC. The encoded protein is CASSLVGVARNEQFF. The gene calls are TRBV28 and TRBJ2-1, with a weak D call TRBD2 (5 bases). The CDR3 runs to 15 residues. Germline V gene data show CDR1 as MDHEN and CDR2 as SYDVKM. With 2 bases removed from V and 6 bases from J, the gap between germline ends came to 14 bases. Using reference TRBV28 and TRBJ2-1 for the parts outside the CDR3, the full variable domain is DVKVTQSSRYLVKRTGEKVFLECVQDMDHENMFWYRQDPGLGLRLIYFSYDVKMKEKGDIPEGYSVSREKKERFSLILESASTNQTSMYLCASSLVGVARNEQFFGPGTRLTVL.

This clone has a handful of counts. The chain employs TRBV5-4 and TRBJ1-3; 8 bases agree with TRBD1. Germline loops: CDR1 SGHNT, CDR2 YYREEE (reference sequence). The CDR3 is 16 amino acids. J lost 6 bases, V lost 0 bases, and 8 bases had no gene match. CDR3 in DNA: TGTGCCAGCAGCTTGGGGCCAGGGGGCGCGGAAAACACCATATATTTT. Protein: CASSLGPGGAENTIYF.

Sample share makes this clone medium-sized. The chain is built from TRBV13 and TRBJ1-4, with D possibly being TRBD1 (6 bases). The V gene lost 4 bases and the J gene lost 4 bases, with 19 bases spanning the gap. The CDR3 is made up of 17 amino acids. The germline CDR1 and CDR2 sequences are PRHDT and FYEKMQ (reference sequence). CDR3 bases: TGTGCCAGCAGCTCCCGGACAGACGCTTCCCTTAATGAAAAACTGTTTTTT. It is translated as CASSSRTDASLNEKLFF.